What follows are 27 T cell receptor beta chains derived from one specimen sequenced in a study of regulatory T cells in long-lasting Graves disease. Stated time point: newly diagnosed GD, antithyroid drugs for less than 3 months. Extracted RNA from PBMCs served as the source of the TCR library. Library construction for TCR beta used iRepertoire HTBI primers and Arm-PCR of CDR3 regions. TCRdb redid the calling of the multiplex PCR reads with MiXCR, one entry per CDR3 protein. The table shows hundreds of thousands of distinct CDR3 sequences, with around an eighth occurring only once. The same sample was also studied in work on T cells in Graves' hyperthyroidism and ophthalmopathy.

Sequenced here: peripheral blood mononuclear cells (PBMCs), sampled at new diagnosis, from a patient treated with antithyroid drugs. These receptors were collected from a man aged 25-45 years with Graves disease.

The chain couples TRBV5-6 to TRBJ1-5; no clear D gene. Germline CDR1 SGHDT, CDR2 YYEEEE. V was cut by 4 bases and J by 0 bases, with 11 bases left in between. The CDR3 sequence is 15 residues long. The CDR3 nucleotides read TGTGCCAGCAGCCTACGGGCCGGTAGCAATCAGCCCCAGCATTTT. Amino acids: CASSLRAGSNQPQHF.

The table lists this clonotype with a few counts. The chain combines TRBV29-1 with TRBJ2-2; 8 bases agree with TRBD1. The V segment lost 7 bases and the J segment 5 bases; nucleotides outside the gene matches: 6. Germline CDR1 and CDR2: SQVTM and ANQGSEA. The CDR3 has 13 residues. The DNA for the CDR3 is TGCAGCGCGGGGACAGGTGTTACCGGGGAGCTGTTTTTT. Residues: CSAGTGVTGELFF.

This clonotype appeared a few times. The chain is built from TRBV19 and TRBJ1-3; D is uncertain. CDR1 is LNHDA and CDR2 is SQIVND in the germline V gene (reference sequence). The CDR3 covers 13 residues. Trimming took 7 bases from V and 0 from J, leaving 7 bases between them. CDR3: CASTWDSGNTIYF. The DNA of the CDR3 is TGTGCCAGTACCTGGGACTCTGGAAACACCATATATTTT.

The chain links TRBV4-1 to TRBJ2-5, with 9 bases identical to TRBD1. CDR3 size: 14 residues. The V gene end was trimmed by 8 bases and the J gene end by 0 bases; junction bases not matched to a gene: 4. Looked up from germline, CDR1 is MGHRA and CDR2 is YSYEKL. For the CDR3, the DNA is TGCGCCAGCCCGGACAGGGGCCACCAAGAGACCCAGTACTTC. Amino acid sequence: CASPDRGHQETQYF.

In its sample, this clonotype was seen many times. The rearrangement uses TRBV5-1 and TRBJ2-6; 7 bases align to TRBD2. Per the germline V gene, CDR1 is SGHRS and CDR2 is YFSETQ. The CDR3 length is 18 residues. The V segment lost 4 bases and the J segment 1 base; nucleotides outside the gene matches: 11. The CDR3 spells CASSPGRAGRSGANVLTF. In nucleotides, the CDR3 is TGCGCCAGCAGCCCTGGAAGAGCGGGGAGATCTGGGGCCAACGTCCTGACTTTC.

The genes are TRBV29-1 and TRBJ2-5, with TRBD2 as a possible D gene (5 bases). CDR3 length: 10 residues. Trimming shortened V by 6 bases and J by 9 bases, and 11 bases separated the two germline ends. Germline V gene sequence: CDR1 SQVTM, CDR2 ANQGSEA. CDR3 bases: TGCAGCGTCGAGATGGAGGCCCAGTACTTC. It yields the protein CSVEMEAQYF.

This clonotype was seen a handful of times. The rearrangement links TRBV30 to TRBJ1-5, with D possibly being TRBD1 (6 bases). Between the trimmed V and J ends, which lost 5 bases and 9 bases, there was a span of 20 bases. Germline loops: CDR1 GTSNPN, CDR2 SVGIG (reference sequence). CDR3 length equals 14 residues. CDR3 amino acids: CAWSNQGPWRPQHF. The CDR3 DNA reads TGTGCCTGGTCAAACCAGGGGCCCTGGCGGCCCCAGCATTTT.

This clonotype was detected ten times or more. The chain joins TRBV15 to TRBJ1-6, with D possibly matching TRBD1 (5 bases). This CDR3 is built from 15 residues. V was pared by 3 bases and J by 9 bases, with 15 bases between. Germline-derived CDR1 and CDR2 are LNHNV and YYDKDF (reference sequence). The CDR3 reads CATSSVPSRGSPLHF. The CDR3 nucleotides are TGTGCCACCAGCAGTGTCCCCTCGAGGGGTTCACCCCTCCACTTT.

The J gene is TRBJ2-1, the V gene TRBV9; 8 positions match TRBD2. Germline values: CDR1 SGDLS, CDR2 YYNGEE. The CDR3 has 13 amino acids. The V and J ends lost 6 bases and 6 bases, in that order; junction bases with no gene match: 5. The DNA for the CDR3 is TGTGCCAGCAACCGGGAGGGGTTCAATGAGCAGTTCTTC. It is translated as CASNREGFNEQFF. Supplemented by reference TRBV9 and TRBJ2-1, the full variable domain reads DSGVTQTPKHLITATGQRVTLRCSPRSGDLSVYWYQQSLDQGLQFLIQYYNGEERAKGNILERFSAQQFPDLHSELNLSSLELGDSALYFCASNREGFNEQFFGPGTRLTVL.

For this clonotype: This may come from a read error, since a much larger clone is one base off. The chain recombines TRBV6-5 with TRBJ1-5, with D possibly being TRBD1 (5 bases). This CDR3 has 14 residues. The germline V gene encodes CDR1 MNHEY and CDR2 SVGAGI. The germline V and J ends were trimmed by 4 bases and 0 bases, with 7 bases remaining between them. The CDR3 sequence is CASSWDGSNQPQHF. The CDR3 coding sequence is TGTGCCAGCAGTTGGGACGGTAGCAATCAGCCCCAGCATTTT.

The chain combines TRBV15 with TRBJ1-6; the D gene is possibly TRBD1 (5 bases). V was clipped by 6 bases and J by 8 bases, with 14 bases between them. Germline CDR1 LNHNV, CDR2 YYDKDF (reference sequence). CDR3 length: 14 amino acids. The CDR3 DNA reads TGTGCCACCAGTGCAGGGAGAGCGTATTCACCCCTCCACTTT. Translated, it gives CATSAGRAYSPLHF.

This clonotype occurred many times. This CDR3 reads CASSPSGTSQDEQYF. The CDR3 DNA reads as TGTGCCAGCAGCCCCTCCGGGACTAGCCAGGACGAGCAGTACTTC. The J gene is TRBJ2-7, the V gene TRBV7-6, with 9 positions matching TRBD2. V lost 5 bases to trimming and J lost 5 bases; unmatched junction nucleotides: 10. Germline assignment: CDR1 SGHVS and CDR2 FNYEAQ. The CDR3 spans 15 residues.

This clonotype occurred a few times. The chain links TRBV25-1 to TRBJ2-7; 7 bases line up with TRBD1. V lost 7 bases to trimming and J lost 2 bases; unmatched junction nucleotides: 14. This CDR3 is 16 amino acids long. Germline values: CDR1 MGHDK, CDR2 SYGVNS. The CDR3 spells CASTRPKGGAAYEQYF. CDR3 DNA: TGTGCCAGCACCAGGCCGAAAGGGGGCGCCGCCTACGAGCAGTACTTC.

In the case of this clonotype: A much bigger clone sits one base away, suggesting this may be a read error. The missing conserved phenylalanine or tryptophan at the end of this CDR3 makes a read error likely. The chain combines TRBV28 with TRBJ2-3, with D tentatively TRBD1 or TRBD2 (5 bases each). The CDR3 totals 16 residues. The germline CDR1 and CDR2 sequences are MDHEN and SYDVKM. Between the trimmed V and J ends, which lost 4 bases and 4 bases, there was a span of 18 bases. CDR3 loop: CASSWTRGRAADTQYL. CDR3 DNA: TGTGCCAGCAGTTGGACAAGGGGACGGGCGGCAGATACGCAGTATCTT.

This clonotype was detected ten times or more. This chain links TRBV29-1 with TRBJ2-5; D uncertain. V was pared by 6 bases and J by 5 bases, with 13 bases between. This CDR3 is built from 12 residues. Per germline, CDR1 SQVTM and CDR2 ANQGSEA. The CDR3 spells CSVHPAQETQYF. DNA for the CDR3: TGCAGCGTCCACCCCGCCCAGGAGACCCAGTACTTC.

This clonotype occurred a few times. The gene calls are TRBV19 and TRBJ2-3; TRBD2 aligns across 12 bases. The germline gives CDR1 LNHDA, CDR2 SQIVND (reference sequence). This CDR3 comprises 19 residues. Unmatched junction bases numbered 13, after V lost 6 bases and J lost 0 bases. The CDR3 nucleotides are TGTGCCAGTAGGGGATCCCCTAGCGGGAGGGCCACTAGCACAGATACGCAGTATTTT. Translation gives CASRGSPSGRATSTDTQYF.

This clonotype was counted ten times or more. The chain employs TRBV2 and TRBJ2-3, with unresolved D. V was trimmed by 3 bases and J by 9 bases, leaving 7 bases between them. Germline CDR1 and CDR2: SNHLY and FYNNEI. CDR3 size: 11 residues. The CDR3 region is CASSDQVTQYF. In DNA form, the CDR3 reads TGTGCCAGCAGTGACCAAGTAACGCAGTATTTT.

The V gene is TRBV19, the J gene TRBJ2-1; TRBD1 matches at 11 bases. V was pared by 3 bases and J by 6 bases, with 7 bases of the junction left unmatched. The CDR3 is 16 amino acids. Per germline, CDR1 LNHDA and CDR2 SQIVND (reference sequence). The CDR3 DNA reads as TGTGCCAGTAGTATTCGGTCGGGACAGGGGGGCAATGAGCAGTTCTTC. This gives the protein CASSIRSGQGGNEQFF.

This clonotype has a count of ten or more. CDR3 in DNA: TGTGCCACCAGTGATTTGCCTAGCGGTGTAGGGAACACCGGGGAGCTGTTTTTT. Protein sequence: CATSDLPSGVGNTGELFF. This rearrangement joins TRBV24-1 to TRBJ2-2, with 7 bases that match TRBD2. The V gene end was trimmed by 0 bases and the J gene end by 1 base; junction bases not matched to a gene: 7. Per germline, CDR1 KGHDR and CDR2 SFDVKD. This CDR3 spans 18 amino acids.

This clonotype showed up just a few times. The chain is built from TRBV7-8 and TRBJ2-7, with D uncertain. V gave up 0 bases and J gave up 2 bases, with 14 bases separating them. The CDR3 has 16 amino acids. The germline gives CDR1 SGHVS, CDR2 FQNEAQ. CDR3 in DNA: TGTGCCAGCAGCTTAGCGGGAAGGGTCGGGCCCTACGAGCAGTACTTC. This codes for CASSLAGRVGPYEQYF.

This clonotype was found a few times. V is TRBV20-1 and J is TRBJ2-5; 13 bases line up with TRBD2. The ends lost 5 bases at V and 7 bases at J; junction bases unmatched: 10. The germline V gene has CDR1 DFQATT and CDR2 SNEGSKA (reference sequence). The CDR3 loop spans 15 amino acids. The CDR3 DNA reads TGCAGTGCTGGGGGAGGGGGACTAGCGGGAAGGACCCAGTACTTC. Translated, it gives CSAGGGGLAGRTQYF.

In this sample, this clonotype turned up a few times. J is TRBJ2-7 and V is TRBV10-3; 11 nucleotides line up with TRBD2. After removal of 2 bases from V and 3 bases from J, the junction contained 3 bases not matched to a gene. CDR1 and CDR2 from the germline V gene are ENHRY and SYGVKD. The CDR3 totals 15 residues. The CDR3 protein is CAISEPGTSGYEQYF. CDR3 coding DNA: TGTGCCATCAGTGAGCCGGGGACTAGCGGCTACGAGCAGTACTTC.

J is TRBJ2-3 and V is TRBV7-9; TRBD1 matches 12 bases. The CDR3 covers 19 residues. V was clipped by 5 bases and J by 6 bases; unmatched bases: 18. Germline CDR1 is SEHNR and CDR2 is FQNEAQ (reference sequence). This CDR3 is CASSRGTGGATGVRDTQYF. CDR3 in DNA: TGTGCCAGCAGCCGCGGGACAGGGGGCGCAACGGGCGTCCGGGATACGCAGTATTTT.

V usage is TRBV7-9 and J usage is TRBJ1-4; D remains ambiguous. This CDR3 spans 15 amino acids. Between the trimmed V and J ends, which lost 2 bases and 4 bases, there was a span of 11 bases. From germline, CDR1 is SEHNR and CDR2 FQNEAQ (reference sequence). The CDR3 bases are TGTGCCAGCAGCTTAATGAACTTTAATAATGAAAAACTGTTTTTT. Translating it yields CASSLMNFNNEKLFF. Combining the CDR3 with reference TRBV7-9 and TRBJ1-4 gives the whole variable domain DTGVSQNPRHKITKRGQNVTFRCDPISEHNRLYWYRQTLGQGPEFLTYFQNEAQLEKSRLLSDRFSAERPKGSFSTLEIQRTEQGDSAMYLCASSLMNFNNEKLFFGSGTQLSVL.

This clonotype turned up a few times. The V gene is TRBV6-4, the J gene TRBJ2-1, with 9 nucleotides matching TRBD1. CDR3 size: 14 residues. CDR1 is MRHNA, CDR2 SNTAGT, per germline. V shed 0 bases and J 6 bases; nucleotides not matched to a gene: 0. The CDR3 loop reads CASSDSTGGNEQFF. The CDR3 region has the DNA TGTGCCAGCAGTGACTCGACAGGGGGCAATGAGCAGTTCTTC.

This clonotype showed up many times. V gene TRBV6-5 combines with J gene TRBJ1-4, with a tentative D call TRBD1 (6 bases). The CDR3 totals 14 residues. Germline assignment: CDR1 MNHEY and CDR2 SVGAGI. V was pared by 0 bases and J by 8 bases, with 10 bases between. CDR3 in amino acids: CASSYSNRAEKLFF. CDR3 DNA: TGTGCCAGCAGTTACTCGAACAGGGCCGAAAAACTGTTTTTT.

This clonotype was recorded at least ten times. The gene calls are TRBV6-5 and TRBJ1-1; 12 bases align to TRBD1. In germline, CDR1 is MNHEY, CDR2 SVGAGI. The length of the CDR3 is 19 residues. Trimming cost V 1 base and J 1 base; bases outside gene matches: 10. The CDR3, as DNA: TGTGCCAGCAGTTACTTCCCACCGGGACAGGGGGCTCGGAACACTGAAGCTTTCTTT. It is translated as CASSYFPPGQGARNTEAFF.